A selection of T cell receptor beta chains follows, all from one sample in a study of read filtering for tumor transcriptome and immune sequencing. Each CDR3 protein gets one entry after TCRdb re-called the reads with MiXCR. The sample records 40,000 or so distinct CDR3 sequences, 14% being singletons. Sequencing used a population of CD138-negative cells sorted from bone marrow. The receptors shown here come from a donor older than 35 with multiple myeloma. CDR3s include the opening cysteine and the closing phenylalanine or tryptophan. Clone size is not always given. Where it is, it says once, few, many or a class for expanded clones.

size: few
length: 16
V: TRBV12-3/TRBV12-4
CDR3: CASSLVARPGTDTQYF

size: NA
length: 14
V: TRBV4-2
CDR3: CASSQGGNSYEQYF

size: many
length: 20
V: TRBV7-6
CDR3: CASSRAAPGTGSFLDTEAFF

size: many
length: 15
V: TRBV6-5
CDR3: CASRNTGGLNEKLFF

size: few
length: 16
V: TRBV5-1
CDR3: CASSPGLAGGPSEQFF

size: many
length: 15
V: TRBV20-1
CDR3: CSARDLRGSGNTIYF

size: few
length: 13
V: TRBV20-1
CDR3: CSFLRAGPHEQYF

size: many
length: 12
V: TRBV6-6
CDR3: CASSNTGVEQFF

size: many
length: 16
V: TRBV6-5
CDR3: CASSSSGSRPTDTQYF

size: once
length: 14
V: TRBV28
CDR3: CASSQGQGKNGYTF

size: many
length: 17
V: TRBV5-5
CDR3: CASSLALSYANTGELFF

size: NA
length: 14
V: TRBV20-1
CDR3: CSASGGGYNSSLHF

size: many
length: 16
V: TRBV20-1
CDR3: CSASRATGQGAAEAFF

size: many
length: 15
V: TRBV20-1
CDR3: CSEERGGSGANVLTF

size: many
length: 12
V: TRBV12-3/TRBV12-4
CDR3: CASSPGDYGYTF

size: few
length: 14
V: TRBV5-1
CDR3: CASSLEAYYNEQFF

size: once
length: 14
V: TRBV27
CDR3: CVSSFTGAKDIQHF

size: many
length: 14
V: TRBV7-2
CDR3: CASSLYTVGYEQYF

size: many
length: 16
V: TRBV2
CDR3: CASSEFPLPGANVLTF